These T cell receptor beta chains were read from a single sample in a study of regulatory T cells in long-lasting Graves disease. TCRdb redid the calling of the multiplex PCR reads with MiXCR, one entry per CDR3 protein. Of around 400,000 distinct CDR3 sequences in the sample, 20% to 30% were seen once. The sequencing used peripheral blood mononuclear cells (PBMCs), collected when the disease was refractory, from a patient treated with antithyroid drugs. These receptors originate from a female donor with Graves disease. CDR3s include the opening cysteine and the closing phenylalanine or tryptophan. The D gene is left open where the match is weak. Some rows mark clone size as missing; the rest say once, few, many or name a class of expanded clone.

v_gene: TRBV28; len: 14; d_gene: TRBD1; j_gene: TRBJ1-1; abundance: few; CDR3aa: CASSPPDRVAEAFF; CDR3nt: TGTGCCAGCAGCCCCCCTGACAGGGTGGCTGAAGCTTTCTTT
v_gene: TRBV20-1; len: 14; d_gene: .; j_gene: TRBJ1-1; abundance: .; CDR3aa: CRAAREGLRTEAFF; CDR3nt: TGCAGGGCTGCTAGAGAGGGGTTACGAACTGAAGCTTTCTTT
v_gene: TRBV20-1; len: 13; d_gene: .; j_gene: TRBJ1-2; abundance: .; CDR3aa: CSARDGGAGRYTF; CDR3nt: TGCAGTGCTAGAGATGGGGGGGCAGGCCGCTACACCTTC
v_gene: TRBV20-1; len: 14; d_gene: .; j_gene: TRBJ2-7; abundance: .; CDR3aa: CSARGGGNSYEQYF; CDR3nt: TGCAGTGCTAGAGGGGGAGGTAACTCCTACGAGCAGTACTTC
v_gene: TRBV24-1; len: 14; d_gene: .; j_gene: TRBJ2-3; abundance: .; CDR3aa: CATSDLRGTDTQYF; CDR3nt: TGTGCCACCAGTGATTTGCGGGGCACGGATACGCAGTATTTT
v_gene: TRBV6-1; len: 15; d_gene: TRBD2; j_gene: TRBJ2-7; abundance: many; CDR3aa: CASSRGTSGTYEQYF; CDR3nt: TGTGCCAGCAGTCGCGGGACTAGCGGAACCTACGAGCAGTACTTC
v_gene: TRBV30; len: 15; d_gene: TRBD1; j_gene: TRBJ2-7; abundance: .; CDR3aa: CAWSARDRNDYEQYF; CDR3nt: TGTGCCTGGAGTGCCCGGGACAGAAACGACTACGAGCAGTACTTC
v_gene: TRBV20-1; len: 13; d_gene: .; j_gene: TRBJ1-2; abundance: .; CDR3aa: CSASQGANYGYTF; CDR3nt: TGCAGTGCGTCTCAGGGCGCTAACTATGGCTACACCTTC
v_gene: TRBV9; len: 14; d_gene: TRBD1; j_gene: TRBJ1-1; abundance: .; CDR3aa: CASSVSGDREEAFF; CDR3nt: TGTGCCAGCAGCGTCAGTGGAGACAGGGAAGAAGCTTTCTTT
v_gene: TRBV15; len: 15; d_gene: TRBD2; j_gene: TRBJ2-3; abundance: .; CDR3aa: CATSRGGRATDTQYF; CDR3nt: TGTGCCACCAGCAGAGGTGGGAGGGCGACAGATACGCAGTATTTT
v_gene: TRBV28; len: 14; d_gene: TRBD2; j_gene: TRBJ2-4; abundance: many; CDR3aa: CASHGGLAKNIQYF; CDR3nt: TGTGCCAGCCACGGGGGGTTAGCCAAAAACATTCAGTACTTC
v_gene: TRBV18; len: 13; d_gene: .; j_gene: TRBJ1-2; abundance: .; CDR3aa: CASSPGTAGGYTF; CDR3nt: TGTGCCAGCTCACCCGGGACGGCCGGGGGCTACACCTTC
v_gene: TRBV4-1; len: 16; d_gene: .; j_gene: TRBJ2-2; abundance: .; CDR3aa: CASSQVPSENTGELFF; CDR3nt: TGCGCCAGCAGCCAAGTCCCTAGCGAGAACACCGGGGAGCTGTTTTTT
v_gene: TRBV2; len: 15; d_gene: .; j_gene: TRBJ2-1; abundance: .; CDR3aa: CASSDEGLGYNEQFF; CDR3nt: TGTGCCAGCAGTGATGAAGGGTTAGGTTACAATGAGCAGTTCTTC
v_gene: TRBV27; len: 14; d_gene: TRBD1; j_gene: TRBJ1-6; abundance: few; CDR3aa: CASSPRQGNSPLHF; CDR3nt: TGTGCCAGCAGTCCAAGACAGGGGAATTCACCCCTCCACTTT
v_gene: TRBV28; len: 15; d_gene: TRBD2; j_gene: TRBJ2-7; abundance: many; CDR3aa: CASSPLAGVPYEQYF; CDR3nt: TGTGCCAGCAGTCCACTAGCGGGAGTCCCCTACGAGCAGTACTTC
v_gene: TRBV2; len: 13; d_gene: .; j_gene: TRBJ2-7; abundance: many; CDR3aa: CASNGRGDYEQYF; CDR3nt: TGTGCCAGCAACGGGCGCGGGGACTACGAGCAGTACTTC
v_gene: TRBV12-3/TRBV12-4; len: 15; d_gene: .; j_gene: TRBJ1-2; abundance: many; CDR3aa: CASSPGTPGSYGYTF; CDR3nt: TGTGCCAGCAGTCCCGGGACACCAGGTTCCTATGGCTACACCTTC
v_gene: TRBV29-1; len: 14; d_gene: .; j_gene: TRBJ2-7; abundance: .; CDR3aa: CSVKPTGSSYEQYF; CDR3nt: TGCAGCGTTAAACCAACAGGGAGCTCCTACGAGCAGTACTTC
v_gene: TRBV30; len: 18; d_gene: .; j_gene: TRBJ2-6; abundance: few; CDR3aa: CAWDGVGGLKSGANVLTF; CDR3nt: TGTGCCTGGGATGGGGTAGGAGGGCTAAAATCTGGGGCCAACGTCCTGACTTTC
v_gene: TRBV28; len: 15; d_gene: TRBD2; j_gene: TRBJ2-1; abundance: .; CDR3aa: CASSVGGRAADEQFF; CDR3nt: TGTGCCAGCAGTGTTGGCGGGAGGGCCGCGGATGAGCAGTTCTTC
v_gene: TRBV20-1; len: 14; d_gene: TRBD2; j_gene: TRBJ2-5; abundance: many; CDR3aa: CSAFRLAGGETQYF; CDR3nt: TGCAGTGCTTTCCGACTAGCGGGAGGAGAGACCCAGTACTTC
v_gene: TRBV5-1; len: 15; d_gene: .; j_gene: TRBJ2-2; abundance: .; CDR3aa: CASASMGLGTGELFF; CDR3nt: TGCGCCAGCGCCAGCATGGGACTGGGGACCGGGGAGCTGTTTTTT